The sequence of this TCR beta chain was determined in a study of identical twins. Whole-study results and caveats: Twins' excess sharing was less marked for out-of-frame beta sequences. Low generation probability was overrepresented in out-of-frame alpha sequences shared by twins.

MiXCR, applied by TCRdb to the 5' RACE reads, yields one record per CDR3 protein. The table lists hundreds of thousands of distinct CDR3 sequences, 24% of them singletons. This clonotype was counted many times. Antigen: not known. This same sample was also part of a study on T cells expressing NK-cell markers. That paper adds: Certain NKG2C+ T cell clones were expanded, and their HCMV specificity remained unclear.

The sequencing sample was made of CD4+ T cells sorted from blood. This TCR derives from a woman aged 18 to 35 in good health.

CDR3 region: CSAIGRGKGNYGYTF. The CDR3 DNA sequence: TGCAGTGCTATTGGTCGTGGAAAGGGGAACTATGGCTACACCTTC. The chain joins TRBV20-1 to TRBJ1-2; maybe TRBD1 (5 bases). The V gene lost 4 bases and the J gene lost 2 bases, with 17 bases spanning the gap. Germline lookup yields CDR1 DFQATT and CDR2 SNEGSKA (reference sequence). The CDR3 totals 15 residues.